This T cell receptor beta chain was observed in a study of shared clonotypes between healthy human individuals. Overall study findings and caveats: Generally, naive subsets came out with larger estimated richness than memory subsets.

Authors' analysis steps: ImmunoSEQ yielded junction-only sequences lacking quality scores, so filtering differed. The protocol was immunoSEQ multiplex PCR, while the TCRdb copy is restricted to in-frame clones and leaves out a portion. V and J calls plus clone size are reproduced from that table; the DNA served to infer D and trimming. Seen here are under 650,000 clones, 90% to 96% observed once, and the top ten hold less than 0.06%. The CDR3 has 14 amino acids. Germline loops: CDR1 SEHNR, CDR2 FQNEAQ (reference sequence). As regards this clone: Its antigen is still unknown.

The clonotype originates from a woman in her twenties or thirties in good health. Sequenced input: naive CD4+ T cells sorted from blood. Subset given: CD45RA+ positively selected. The chain carries TRBV7-9 and TRBJ2-5; D gene unclear. The tail of the sequence fits TRBJ2-7 better, so the J call may be wrong. CDR3 sequence reads: CASSHFQGSVEQYF. CDR3 coding DNA: TGTGCCAGCAGCCATTTTCAAGGCTCGGTCGAGCAGTACTTC.